This TCR beta chain was obtained from a study of T-cell memory formation after mild COVID-19. Study-level background: TCR clustering was largely donor specific. Study results and limitations: Still unconfirmed is whether the second-wave clones peaking on day 37 recognized SARS-CoV-2. Some SARS-CoV-2-responding clones were already detected in memory before infection.

On this clonotype: Its specificity is unknown.

5'RACE primed at constant segments yielded TCR alpha and TCR beta cDNA libraries bearing sample barcodes and UMIs. TCRdb fed the 5' RACE reads into MiXCR, producing one record per CDR3 protein. The data show around 310,000 distinct CDR3 sequences, 14% seen once. The CDR3 consists of 15 residues. The V end was cut by 4 bases, the J end by 1 base, with 12 bases between. The specimen sequenced was PBMCs or a T cell subset sorted from them (not recorded which). The sequence derives from a man aged 18 to 29 who had mild COVID-19 (a few samples of this study predate the infection). Cell type and time point are not known. The chain has TRBV12-3 or TRBV12-4 and TRBJ2-3, with D tentatively TRBD1 (6 bases). CDR3 residues: CASSWWGRRTDTQYF. DNA for the CDR3: TGTGCCAGCAGTTGGTGGGGGCGACGCACAGATACGCAGTATTTT.